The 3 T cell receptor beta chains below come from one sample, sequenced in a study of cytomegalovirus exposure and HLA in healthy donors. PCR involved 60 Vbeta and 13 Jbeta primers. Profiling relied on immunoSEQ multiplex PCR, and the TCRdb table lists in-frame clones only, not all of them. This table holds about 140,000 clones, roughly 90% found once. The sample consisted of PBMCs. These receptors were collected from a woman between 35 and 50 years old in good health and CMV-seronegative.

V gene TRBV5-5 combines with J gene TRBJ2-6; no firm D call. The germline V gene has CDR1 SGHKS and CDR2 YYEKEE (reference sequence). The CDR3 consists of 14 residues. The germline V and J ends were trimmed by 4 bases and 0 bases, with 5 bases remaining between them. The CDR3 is CASSPSSGANVLTF. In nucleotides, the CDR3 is TGTGCCAGCAGCCCTAGCTCTGGGGCCAACGTCCTGACTTTC.

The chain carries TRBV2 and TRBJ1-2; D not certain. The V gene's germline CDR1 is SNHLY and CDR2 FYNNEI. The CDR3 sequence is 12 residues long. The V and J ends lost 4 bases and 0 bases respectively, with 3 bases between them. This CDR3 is CASSVANYGYTF. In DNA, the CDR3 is TGTGCCAGCAGTGTAGCTAACTATGGCTACACCTTC.

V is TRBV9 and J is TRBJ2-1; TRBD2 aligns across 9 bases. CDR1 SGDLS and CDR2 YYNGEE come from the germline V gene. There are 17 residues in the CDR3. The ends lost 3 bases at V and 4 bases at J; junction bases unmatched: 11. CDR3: CASSATSGTSSYNEQFF. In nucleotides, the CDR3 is TGTGCCAGCAGCGCGACATCCGGGACTAGCAGTTACAATGAGCAGTTCTTC.